This is a list of T cell receptor beta chains from one sample in a study of Ad26.COV2.S vaccination and SARS-CoV-2 variants. Produced via immunoSEQ multiplex PCR; TCRdb's table is partial and in-frame only. The repertoire holds roughly 700,000 clones, roughly nine tenths seen once, with about 1.5% in the top ten. Sequences were derived from peripheral blood, sampled in a trial of Ad26.COV2.S vaccine versus placebo. Every receptor here comes from a person aged 18-65 years who received the Ad26.COV2.S COVID-19 vaccine or a placebo. CDR3s include the opening cysteine and the closing phenylalanine or tryptophan. The D gene is left open where the match is weak. Rows give clone size only sometimes, using once, few, many, or a class for an expanded clone.

CASSLAPGTGDWSEQFF,TGTGCCAGCAGCTTAGCCCCCGGGACAGGGGATTGGAGTGAGCAGTTCTTC,TRBJ2-1,TRBV7-2,.,TRBD1
CASGINYGYTF,TGTGCCAGCGGGATTAACTATGGCTACACCTTC,TRBJ1-2,TRBV5-6,.,.
CATSKKTGQGGSNQPQHF,TGTGCCACCAGCAAGAAGACTGGGCAGGGGGGTAGCAATCAGCCCCAGCATTTT,TRBJ1-5,TRBV15,.,TRBD1
CASSFDGKSSGANVLTF,TGTGCCAGCAGCTTCGACGGAAAGAGCTCTGGGGCCAACGTCCTGACTTTC,TRBJ2-6,TRBV5-8,.,.
CASSLGSTNSPLHF,TGTGCCAGTAGTTTGGGCTCAACGAATTCACCCCTCCACTTT,TRBJ1-6,TRBV19,.,.
CASSFAGGFNEQFF,TGTGCCAGCAGCTTCGCGGGGGGCTTCAATGAGCAGTTCTTC,TRBJ2-1,TRBV11-2,.,TRBD2
CAIRAPGGDEQFF,TGTGCCATCAGGGCCCCTGGGGGGGATGAGCAGTTCTTC,TRBJ2-1,TRBV10-3,once,TRBD2
CASSLTRSSYEQYF,TGTGCCAGCAGTTTGACGCGGTCCTCCTACGAGCAGTACTTC,TRBJ2-7,TRBV27,.,.
CASRADSNQPQHF,TGTGCCAGCAGGGCGGACAGCAATCAGCCCCAGCATTTT,TRBJ1-5,TRBV11-2,.,.
CASSLTDRVAYNEQFF,TGTGCCAGCAGTTTAACCGACAGGGTCGCCTACAATGAGCAGTTCTTC,TRBJ2-1,TRBV6-5,.,TRBD1
CASSSTGGYNEQFF,TGTGCCAGCAGCTCCACGGGGGGATACAATGAGCAGTTCTTC,TRBJ2-1,TRBV7-3,once,TRBD2
CAWSVDGSDYNEQFF,TGTGCCTGGAGTGTAGACGGGAGCGATTACAATGAGCAGTTCTTC,TRBJ2-1,TRBV30,.,.
CASSEASGVGGGNEQFF,TGTGCCAGTAGTGAAGCGTCAGGGGTAGGGGGTGGGAATGAGCAGTTCTTC,TRBJ2-1,TRBV19,.,.
CASSHMTGNTGELFF,TGTGCCAGCAGCCATATGACAGGGAACACCGGGGAGCTGTTTTTT,TRBJ2-2,TRBV27,.,.
CASSTGHGQYF,TGTGCCAGCAGCACAGGACACGGGCAGTACTTC,TRBJ2-7,TRBV7-9,.,.
CASSFPGGGNTGELFF,TGCGCCAGCAGCTTTCCCGGAGGGGGCAACACCGGGGAGCTGTTTTTT,TRBJ2-2,TRBV5-1,.,.
CASSDNYNEQFF,TGTGCCAGCAGTGACAACTACAATGAGCAGTTCTTC,TRBJ2-1,TRBV6-4,.,.
CASSPAGSGNTIYF,TGTGCCAGCAGCCCGGCGGGCTCTGGAAACACCATATATTTT,TRBJ1-3,TRBV7-2,.,.
CASSLGGPEAFF,TGTGCCAGCAGCCTGGGGGGCCCTGAAGCTTTCTTT,TRBJ1-1,TRBV11-2,.,.
CASTGGLQPQHF,TGTGCCAGCACGGGAGGGCTTCAGCCCCAGCATTTT,TRBJ1-5,TRBV12-3/TRBV12-4,few,.
CASSFGQNTEAFF,TGCGCCAGCAGCTTCGGACAGAACACTGAAGCTTTCTTT,TRBJ1-1,TRBV5-1,.,.
CASSLNPRGQGYEQYF,TGTGCCAGCAGTTTAAACCCCCGGGGCCAGGGCTACGAGCAGTACTTC,TRBJ2-7,TRBV27,.,.
CASRSQGADTQYF,TGTGCCAGCAGATCCCAGGGGGCAGATACGCAGTATTTT,TRBJ2-3,TRBV6-5,.,TRBD1
CASSPEPGSDTQYF,TGTGCCAGCAGCCCTGAACCAGGATCTGATACGCAGTATTTT,TRBJ2-3,TRBV3-1/TRBV3-2,once,.
CASGPDRGPAIF,TGTGCTAGTGGTCCGGACAGGGGGCCCGCGATCTTC,TRBJ2-1,TRBV12-5,.,TRBD1
CASSFSRTSIEAQHF,TGTGCCAGCAGCTTTAGCAGGACCTCTATTGAAGCCCAGCATTTT,TRBJ1-5,TRBV5-6,.,.
CASSPTSGGNTQYF,TGTGCCAGCAGCCCCACTAGCGGCGGTAATACGCAGTATTTT,TRBJ2-3,TRBV3-1/TRBV3-2,.,TRBD2
CASSTPGLNQPQHF,TGTGCCAGCAGTACCCCAGGGTTAAATCAGCCCCAGCATTTT,TRBJ1-5,TRBV6-5,.,.
CASSVTFDTQYF,TGCGCCAGCAGCGTAACATTCGATACGCAGTATTTT,TRBJ2-3,TRBV5-1,.,.
CASSFGGPSSYEQYF,TGTGCCAGCAGCTTCGGGGGTCCCAGCTCCTACGAGCAGTACTTC,TRBJ2-7,TRBV5-4,.,.
CASSLYRVGNEKLFF,TGTGCCAGCAGCCTATACAGGGTTGGTAATGAAAAACTGTTTTTT,TRBJ1-4,TRBV7-9,.,.
CASSSNEKLFF,TGTGCCAGCAGTTCTAATGAAAAACTGTTTTTT,TRBJ1-4,TRBV6-6,.,.
CASSLQGAEAFF,TGTGCCAGCAGCTTGCAGGGTGCCGAAGCTTTCTTT,TRBJ1-1,TRBV5-5,.,.
CASSVIPGTGELFF,TGTGCCAGCAGTGTAATTCCCGGCACCGGGGAGCTGTTTTTT,TRBJ2-2,TRBV2,.,.
CASSESGRGSQPQHF,TGTGCCAGCAGTGAGTCGGGCAGGGGGAGTCAGCCCCAGCATTTT,TRBJ1-5,TRBV6-1,once,TRBD1
CSVEDYNTEAFF,TGCAGCGTTGAGGACTATAACACTGAAGCTTTCTTT,TRBJ1-1,TRBV29-1,.,.
CASTQLTGGDEQYF,TGCGCCAGCACCCAACTGACAGGGGGGGACGAGCAGTACTTC,TRBJ2-7,TRBV5-1,.,TRBD1
CASRPREGLRETQYF,TGCGCCAGCAGGCCGCGGGAGGGCCTTCGGGAGACCCAGTACTTC,TRBJ2-5,TRBV5-1,.,TRBD2
CASSLEVGQPQHF,TGCGCCAGCAGCCTCGAGGTTGGTCAGCCCCAGCATTTT,TRBJ1-5,TRBV4-3,.,.
CAWSDDGHSGANVLTF,TGTGCCTGGAGTGACGATGGACACTCTGGGGCCAACGTCCTGACTTTC,TRBJ2-6,TRBV30,.,.
CASSFPSLGIQETQYF,TGTGCCAGCAGCTTCCCTTCGCTGGGCATCCAAGAGACCCAGTACTTC,TRBJ2-5,TRBV7-2,.,.
CASSFTRTGELFF,TGTGCCAGCAGTTTCACGCGCACCGGGGAGCTGTTTTTT,TRBJ2-2,TRBV27,.,.
CASSPQGPYGYTF,TGTGCCAGCAGCCCCCAGGGACCCTATGGCTACACCTTC,TRBJ1-2,TRBV3-1/TRBV3-2,.,.
CASSQDTLGAGANVLTF,TGTGCCAGCAGCCAAGATACCTTAGGAGCTGGGGCCAACGTCCTGACTTTC,TRBJ2-6,TRBV3-1/TRBV3-2,once,.
CASSGTSGSYNEQFF,TGCGCCAGCAGTGGGACTAGCGGGAGCTACAATGAGCAGTTCTTC,TRBJ2-1,TRBV10-1,.,TRBD2
CASSYGRGMNTEAFF,TGTGCCAGCAGTTACGGTAGAGGGATGAACACTGAAGCTTTCTTT,TRBJ1-1,TRBV6-2/TRBV6-3,few,.
CASSLVGDTQYF,TGCGCCAGCAGCTTGGTTGGGGATACGCAGTATTTT,TRBJ2-3,TRBV5-1,.,.
CASSVLAGLYNEQFF,TGTGCCAGCAGCGTCTTAGCGGGGCTCTACAATGAGCAGTTCTTC,TRBJ2-1,TRBV9,.,TRBD2
CAWSVRAGTDTQYF,TGTGCCTGGAGTGTACGAGCAGGTACAGATACGCAGTATTTT,TRBJ2-3,TRBV30,.,.
CASSLLRGGTDTQYF,TGTGCCAGCAGCCTCCTTAGGGGAGGGACAGATACGCAGTATTTT,TRBJ2-3,TRBV7-9,.,TRBD2
CASSRAGDRGTGELFF,TGTGCCAGCAGCCGGGCGGGGGACCGGGGCACCGGGGAGCTGTTTTTT,TRBJ2-2,TRBV7-9,.,TRBD2
CASSLTPQGSGNTIYF,TGCGCCAGCAGCTTGACCCCACAGGGCTCTGGAAACACCATATATTTT,TRBJ1-3,TRBV5-1,.,.
CAWRDYPTDTQYF,TGTGCCTGGAGGGACTACCCCACAGATACGCAGTATTTT,TRBJ2-3,TRBV30,.,.
CASSRRGDIYEKLFF,TGTGCCAGTAGTCGGAGGGGGGATATTTATGAAAAACTGTTTTTT,TRBJ1-4,TRBV19,.,.
CASSYGRRTSGYNEQFF,TGTGCCAGCAGTTACGGCCGGAGGACTAGCGGCTACAATGAGCAGTTCTTC,TRBJ2-1,TRBV6-2/TRBV6-3,few,TRBD2
CASNARGRAGQETQYF,TGTGCCAGCAACGCCAGGGGGCGGGCTGGTCAGGAGACCCAGTACTTC,TRBJ2-5,TRBV2,.,TRBD1